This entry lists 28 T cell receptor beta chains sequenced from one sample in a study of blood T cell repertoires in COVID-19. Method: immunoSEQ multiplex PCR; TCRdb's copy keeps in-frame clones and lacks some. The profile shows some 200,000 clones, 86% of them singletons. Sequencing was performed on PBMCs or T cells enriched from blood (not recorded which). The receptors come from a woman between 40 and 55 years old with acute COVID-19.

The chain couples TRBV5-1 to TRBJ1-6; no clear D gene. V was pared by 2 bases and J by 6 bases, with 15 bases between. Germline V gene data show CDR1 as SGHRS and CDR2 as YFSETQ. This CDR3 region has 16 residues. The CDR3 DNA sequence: TGCGCCAGCAGCTTAGGTGGCGGAGACCGTAATTCACCCCTCCACTTT. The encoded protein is CASSLGGGDRNSPLHF.

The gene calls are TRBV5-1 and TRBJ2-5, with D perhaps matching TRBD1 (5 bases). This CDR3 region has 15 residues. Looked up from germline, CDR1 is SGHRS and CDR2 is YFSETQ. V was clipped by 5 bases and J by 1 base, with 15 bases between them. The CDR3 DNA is TGCGCCAGCAGAACGGCAGGACAAGCCCAAGAGACCCAGTACTTC. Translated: CASRTAGQAQETQYF. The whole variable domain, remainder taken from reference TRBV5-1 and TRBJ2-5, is KAGVTQTPRYLIKTRGQQVTLSCSPISGHRSVSWYQQTPGQGLQFLFEYFSETQRNKGNFPGRFSGRQFSNSRSEMNVSTLELGDSALYLCASRTAGQAQETQYFGPGTRLLVL.

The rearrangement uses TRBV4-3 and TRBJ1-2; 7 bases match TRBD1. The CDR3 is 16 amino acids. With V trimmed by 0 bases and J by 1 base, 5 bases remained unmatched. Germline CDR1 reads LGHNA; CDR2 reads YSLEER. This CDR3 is CASSQDNPGGNYGYTF. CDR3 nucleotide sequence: TGCGCCAGCAGCCAAGATAATCCAGGGGGTAACTATGGCTACACCTTC.

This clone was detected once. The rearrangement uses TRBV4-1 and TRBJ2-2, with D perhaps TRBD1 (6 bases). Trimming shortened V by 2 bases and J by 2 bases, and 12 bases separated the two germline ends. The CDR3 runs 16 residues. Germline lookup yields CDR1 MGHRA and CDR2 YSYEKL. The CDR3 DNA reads TGCGCCAGCAGCCAATTGCGGACAGTTAACACCGGGGAGCTGTTTTTT. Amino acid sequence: CASSQLRTVNTGELFF.

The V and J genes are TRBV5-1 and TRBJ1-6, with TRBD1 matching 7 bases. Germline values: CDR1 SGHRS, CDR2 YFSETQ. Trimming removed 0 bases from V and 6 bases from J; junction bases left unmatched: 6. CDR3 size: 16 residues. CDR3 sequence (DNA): TGCGCCAGCAGCTTGGACGTGGGGACAGTTAATTCACCCCTCCACTTT. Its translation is CASSLDVGTVNSPLHF.

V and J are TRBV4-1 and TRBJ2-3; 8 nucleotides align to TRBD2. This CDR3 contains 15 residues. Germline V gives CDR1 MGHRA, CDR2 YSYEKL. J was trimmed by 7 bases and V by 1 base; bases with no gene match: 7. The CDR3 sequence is CASSQGVGGGNTQYF. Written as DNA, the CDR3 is TGCGCCAGCAGCCAAGGTGTCGGGGGGGGAAATACGCAGTATTTT.

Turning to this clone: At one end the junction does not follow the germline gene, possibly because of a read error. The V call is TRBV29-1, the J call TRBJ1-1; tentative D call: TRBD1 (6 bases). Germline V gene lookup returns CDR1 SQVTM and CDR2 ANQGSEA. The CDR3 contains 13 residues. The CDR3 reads CSVYRELNSEAFF. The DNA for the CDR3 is TGCAGCGTGTACAGGGAATTGAACAGTGAAGCTTTCTTT.

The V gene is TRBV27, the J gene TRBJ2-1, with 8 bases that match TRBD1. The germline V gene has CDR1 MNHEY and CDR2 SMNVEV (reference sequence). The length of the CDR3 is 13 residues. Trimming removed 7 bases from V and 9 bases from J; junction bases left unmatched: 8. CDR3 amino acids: CASTSPGGGEQFF. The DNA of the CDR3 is TGTGCCAGCACCTCCCCAGGGGGCGGTGAGCAGTTCTTC.

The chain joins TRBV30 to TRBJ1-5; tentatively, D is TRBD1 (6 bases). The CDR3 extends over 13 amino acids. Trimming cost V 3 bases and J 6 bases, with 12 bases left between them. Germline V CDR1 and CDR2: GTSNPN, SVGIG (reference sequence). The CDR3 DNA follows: TGTGCCTGGAGCGAGGGGGGGCGTCAGCCCCAGCATTTT. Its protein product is CAWSEGGRQPQHF.

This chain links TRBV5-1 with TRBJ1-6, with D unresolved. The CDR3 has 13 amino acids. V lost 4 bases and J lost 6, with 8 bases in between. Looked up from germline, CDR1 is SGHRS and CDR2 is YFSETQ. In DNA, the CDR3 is TGCGCCAGCAGCGATCTCGGTAATTCACCCCTCCACTTT. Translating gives CASSDLGNSPLHF.

CDR3 protein: CASTADRGSLYNSPLHF. The CDR3 DNA follows: TGTGCCAGCACCGCGGACAGGGGATCTCTCTATAATTCACCCCTCCACTTT. V gene TRBV7-8 combines with J gene TRBJ1-6; the match to TRBD1 covers 9 bases. The V gene's germline CDR1 is SGHVS and CDR2 FQNEAQ. This CDR3 is 17 amino acids long. The trim removed 7 bases at V and 3 bases at J, leaving 10 bases unmatched.

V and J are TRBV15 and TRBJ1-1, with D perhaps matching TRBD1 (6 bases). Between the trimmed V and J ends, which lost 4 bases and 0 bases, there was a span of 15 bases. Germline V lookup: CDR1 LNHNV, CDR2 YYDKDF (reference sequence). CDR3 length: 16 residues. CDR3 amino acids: CATSNDPRGLNTEAFF. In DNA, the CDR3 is TGTGCCACCAGCAATGATCCCAGGGGTTTGAACACTGAAGCTTTCTTT. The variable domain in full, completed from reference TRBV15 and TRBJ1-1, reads DAMVIQNPRYQVTQFGKPVTLSCSQTLNHNVMYWYQQKSSQAPKLLFHYYDKDFNNEADTPDNFQSRRPNTSFCFLDIRSPGLGDTAMYLCATSNDPRGLNTEAFFGQGTRLTVV.

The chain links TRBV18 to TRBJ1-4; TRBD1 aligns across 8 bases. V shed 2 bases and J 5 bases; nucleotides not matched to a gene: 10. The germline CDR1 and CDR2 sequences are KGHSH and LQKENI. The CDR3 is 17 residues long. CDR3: CASSPSRQGAGNEKLFF. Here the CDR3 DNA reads TGTGCCAGCTCACCATCCAGGCAGGGGGCCGGGAATGAAAAACTGTTTTTT. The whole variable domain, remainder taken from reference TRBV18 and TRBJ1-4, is NAGVMQNPRHLVRRRGQEARLRCSPMKGHSHVYWYRQLPEEGLKFMVYLQKENIIDESGMPKERFSAEFPKEGPSILRIQQVVRGDSAAYFCASSPSRQGAGNEKLFFGSGTQLSVL.

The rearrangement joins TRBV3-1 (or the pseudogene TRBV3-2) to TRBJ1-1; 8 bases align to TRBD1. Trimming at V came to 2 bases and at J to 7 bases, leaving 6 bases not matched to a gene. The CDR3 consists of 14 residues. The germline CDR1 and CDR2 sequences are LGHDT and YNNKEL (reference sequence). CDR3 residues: CASSQHPGQVEAFF. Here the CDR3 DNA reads TGTGCCAGCAGCCAACATCCGGGACAGGTTGAAGCTTTCTTT.

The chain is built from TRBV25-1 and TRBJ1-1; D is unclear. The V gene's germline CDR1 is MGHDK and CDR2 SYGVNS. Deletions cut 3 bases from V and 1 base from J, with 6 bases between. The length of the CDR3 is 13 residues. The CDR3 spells CASSDVGNTEAFF. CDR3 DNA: TGTGCCAGCAGTGATGTCGGGAACACTGAAGCTTTCTTT. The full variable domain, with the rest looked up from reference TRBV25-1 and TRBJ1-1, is EADIYQTPRYLVIGTGKKITLECSQTMGHDKMYWYQQDPGMELHLIHYSYGVNSTEKGDLSSESTVSRIRTEHFPLTLESARPSHTSQYLCASSDVGNTEAFFGQGTRLTVV.

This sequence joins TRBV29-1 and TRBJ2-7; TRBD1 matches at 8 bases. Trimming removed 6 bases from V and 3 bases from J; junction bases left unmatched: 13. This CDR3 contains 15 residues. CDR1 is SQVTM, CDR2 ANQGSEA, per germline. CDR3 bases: TGCAGCGTCCAAGGAGGGACAGGAAAAATCTACGAGCAGTACTTC. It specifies CSVQGGTGKIYEQYF.

The CDR3 loop is CASSSADEQFF. In nucleotides, the CDR3 is TGCGCCAGCAGCTCGGCGGATGAGCAGTTCTTC. The rearrangement links TRBV5-1 to TRBJ2-1; the D is unclear. Germline V gene lookup returns CDR1 SGHRS and CDR2 YFSETQ. This CDR3 has 11 residues. Trimming took off 3 bases at V and 8 bases at J, with 6 bases between the two ends.

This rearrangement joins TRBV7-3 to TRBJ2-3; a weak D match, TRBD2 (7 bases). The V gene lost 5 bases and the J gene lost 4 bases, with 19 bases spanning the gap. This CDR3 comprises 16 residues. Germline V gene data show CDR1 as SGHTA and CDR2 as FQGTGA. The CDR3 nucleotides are TGTGCCAGCAGCCCAAGTCGGGGGGCCGTCGCAGATACGCAGTATTTT. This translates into CASSPSRGAVADTQYF.

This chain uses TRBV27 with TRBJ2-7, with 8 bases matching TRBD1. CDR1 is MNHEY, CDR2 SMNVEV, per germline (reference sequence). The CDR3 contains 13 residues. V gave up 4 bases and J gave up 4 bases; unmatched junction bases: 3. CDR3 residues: CASSWRQGYEQYF. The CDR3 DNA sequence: TGTGCCAGCAGTTGGCGACAGGGGTACGAGCAGTACTTC.

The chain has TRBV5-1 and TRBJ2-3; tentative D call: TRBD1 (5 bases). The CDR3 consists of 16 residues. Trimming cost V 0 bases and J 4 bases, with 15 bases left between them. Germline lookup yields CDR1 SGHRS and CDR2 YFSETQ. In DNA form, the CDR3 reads TGCGCCAGCAGCTTGGGGGGCTCCGGGTCTCCAGATACGCAGTATTTT. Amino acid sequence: CASSLGGSGSPDTQYF.

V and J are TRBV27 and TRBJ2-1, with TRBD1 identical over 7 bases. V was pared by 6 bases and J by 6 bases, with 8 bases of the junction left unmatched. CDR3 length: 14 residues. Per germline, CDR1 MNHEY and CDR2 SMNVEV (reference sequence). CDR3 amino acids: CASSRQGPLNEQFF. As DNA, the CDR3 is TGTGCCAGCAGCCGACAGGGCCCCCTCAATGAGCAGTTCTTC.

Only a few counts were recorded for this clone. Here the CDR3 DNA reads TGTGCCAGCAGTGAGTCTAAAGGAGATCAGCCCCAGCATTTT. Protein: CASSESKGDQPQHF. The chain combines TRBV6-1 with TRBJ1-5; D unclear. The V and J ends lost 3 bases and 5 bases respectively, with 11 bases between them. CDR3 length: 14 amino acids. The germline CDR1 and CDR2 sequences are MNHNS and SASEGT.

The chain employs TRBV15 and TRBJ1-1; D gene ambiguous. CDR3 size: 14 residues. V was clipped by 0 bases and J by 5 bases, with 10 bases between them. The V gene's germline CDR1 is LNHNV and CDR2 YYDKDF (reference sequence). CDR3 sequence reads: CATSRERGTTEAFF. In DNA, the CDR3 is TGTGCCACCAGCAGAGAACGGGGAACAACTGAAGCTTTCTTT.

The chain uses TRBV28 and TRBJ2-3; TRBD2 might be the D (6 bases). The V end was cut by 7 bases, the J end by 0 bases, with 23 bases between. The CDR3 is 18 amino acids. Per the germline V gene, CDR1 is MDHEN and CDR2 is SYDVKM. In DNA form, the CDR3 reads TGTGCCAGCACCGGGAGCTGGCGATCAATTAGAAGCACAGATACGCAGTATTTT. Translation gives CASTGSWRSIRSTDTQYF.

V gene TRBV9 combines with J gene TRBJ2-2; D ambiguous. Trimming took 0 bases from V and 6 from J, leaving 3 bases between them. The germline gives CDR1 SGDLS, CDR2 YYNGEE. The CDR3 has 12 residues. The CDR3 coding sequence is TGTGCCAGCAGCGTAGCTTCCGGGGAGCTGTTTTTT. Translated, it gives CASSVASGELFF.

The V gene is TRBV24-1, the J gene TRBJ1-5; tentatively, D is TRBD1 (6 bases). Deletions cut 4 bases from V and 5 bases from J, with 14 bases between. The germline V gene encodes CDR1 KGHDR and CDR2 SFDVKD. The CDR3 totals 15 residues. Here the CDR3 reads CATSDPRQEYQPQHF. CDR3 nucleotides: TGTGCCACCAGTGACCCTAGACAGGAGTATCAGCCCCAGCATTTT.

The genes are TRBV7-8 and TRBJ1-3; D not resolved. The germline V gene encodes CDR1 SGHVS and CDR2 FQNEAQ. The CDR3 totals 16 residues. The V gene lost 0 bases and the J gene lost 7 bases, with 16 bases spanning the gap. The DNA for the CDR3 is TGTGCCAGCAGCTTAGCGAGCGGATTAGGTTCGAACACCATATATTTT. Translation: CASSLASGLGSNTIYF. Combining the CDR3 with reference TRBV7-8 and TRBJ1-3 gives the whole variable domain GAGVSQSPRYKVAKRGQDVALRCDPISGHVSLFWYQQALGQGPEFLTYFQNEAQLDKSGLPSDRFFAERPEGSVSTLKIQRTQQEDSAVYLCASSLASGLGSNTIYFGEGSWLTVV.

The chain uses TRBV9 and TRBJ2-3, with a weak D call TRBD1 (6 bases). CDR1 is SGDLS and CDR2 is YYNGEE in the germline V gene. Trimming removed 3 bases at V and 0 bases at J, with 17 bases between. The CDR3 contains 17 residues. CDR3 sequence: CASSAVGTQTSTDTQYF. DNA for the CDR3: TGTGCCAGCAGCGCCGTGGGGACACAAACTAGCACAGATACGCAGTATTTT.